This TCR beta chain was captured by sequencing in a study of regulatory T cells (dated by TCRdb to 2017 to 2018). For the study in its entirety: The study compared T-cell receptor beta repertoires of sorted regulatory, conventional CD4+ and CD8+ T cells in CD3G-deficient patients with those in healthy controls. General study outcomes and caveats: Hydrophobic residues at CDR3 positions 6 and 7 were enriched in conventional CD4+ T cells from CD3G-deficient patients, suggesting more self-reactive specificities. Patient repertoires showed restricted unique TRB V-J pairs and skewed V and J gene usage, most marked in regulatory T cells.

The multiplex PCR relied on 52 forward TRBV primers and 13 reverse TRBJ primers, and amplification bias was corrected through assay-based and computational methods. Rearranged TRB loci were amplified from genomic DNA by multiplex PCR within the immunoSEQ assay. TRB amplicons were sequenced using an Illumina HiSeq platform. In the original analysis: Raw sequences were error-filtered and aligned to reference gene sequences by custom algorithms and were subsequently analyzed with the immunoSEQ online tools. Productive and nonproductive TRB rearrangement frequencies were evaluated among both unique and total sequences. Hydrophobicity and amino acid composition of residues 6 and 7 within the TRB CDR3 were used to estimate the potential for self-reactivity. For group comparisons, t tests, Mann-Whitney tests or two-way ANOVA were performed in Prism software. TCRdb carries this immuneACCESS record with in-frame sequences only. Its versions omit some clonotypes, under half of them owing to an unresolved V gene in the studies checked, with the rest unexplained. The V and J calls and clone size come from that table; D and trimming were worked out from the DNA. The sample profile shows approximately 31,000 clones; over 90% of them were found once. The ten largest make up more than 0.75% of the sample.

Evidence of autoimmunity was present in all CD3G-deficient patients, and the autoimmunity was more severe in two of the patients. At testing, patients were between 2 and 39 years old and showed lower naive and higher memory CD4+ and CD8+ T-cell proportions. CD4+ cells were FACS-sorted into CD25-high CD127-low regulatory T cells and CD25-low CD127-high conventional CD4+ T cells. The patient group comprised over 5 individuals with CD3G deficiency. Patient samples and clinical data were obtained from an international physician network spanning the United States, Europe and Asia. Ficoll density separation was used to isolate peripheral blood mononuclear cells. This clone has only one observation. Its specific antigen is unknown. Base qualities were left out, and no much larger clone turns up one base away. CDR1 SGHVS and CDR2 FQNEAQ are derived from the germline V gene. V is pared back by 5 bases and J by 3 bases, with 13 bases lying between the germline termini. Counted from cysteine to phenylalanine, this CDR3 has 14 amino acids. Here the CDR3 DNA is all that survives: 42 bases in frame from base 1.

The sample consisted of conventional CD4+ T cells sorted from blood. The rearranged segments are TRBV7-8 and TRBJ1-1; the D region possibly corresponds to TRBD1 (6 bases align). The source of this sequence is a child aged 2-15 years with CD3G deficiency. The CDR3 region has the sequence CASSPLGGHTEAFF. The sequenced DNA: TGTGCCAGCAGCCCCCTTGGGGGGCACACTGAAGCTTTCTTT.